One and the same sample provided the 30 T cell receptor beta chains below, sequenced in a study of T-cell memory formation after mild COVID-19. TCRdb called the 5' RACE reads again in MiXCR, with one record for every CDR3 protein. In the table there are under 250,000 distinct CDR3 sequences, over 9% of which are singletons. The source material was PBMCs or a T cell subset sorted from them (not recorded which). The source is a man aged 18 to 29 who had mild COVID-19 (a few samples of this study predate the infection). Cell type and time point are not known.

The table lists this clonotype with a few counts. The rearrangement joins TRBV2 to TRBJ2-1; 15 bases are shared with TRBD2. CDR1 SNHLY and CDR2 FYNNEI come from the germline V gene. This CDR3 spans 19 amino acids. Unmatched junction bases numbered 17, after V lost 5 bases and J lost 9 bases. The CDR3: CASSKDTVWTSGGVAEQFF. Written as DNA, the CDR3 is TGTGCCAGCAGTAAAGATACAGTGTGGACTAGCGGGGGGGTGGCTGAGCAGTTCTTC.

This clonotype was recorded many times. This chain links TRBV7-8 with TRBJ2-1, with 10 bases lining up with TRBD2. CDR1 and CDR2 from the germline V gene are SGHVS and FQNEAQ. V shed 5 bases, J shed 10 bases, and the junction held 8 bases outside the gene matches. This CDR3 has 14 residues. The CDR3 coding sequence is TGTGCCAGCAGCCCCGGGGTAGCGGGGGGCGAGCAGTTCTTC. Translation: CASSPGVAGGEQFF.

This sequence joins TRBV18 and TRBJ2-3; 8 nucleotides line up with TRBD1. Germline CDR1 reads KGHSH; CDR2 reads LQKENI. With 3 bases clipped from V and 0 bases from J, the junction kept 5 bases outside the gene matches. The CDR3 consists of 16 residues. CDR3 DNA sequence: TGTGCCAGCTCACCGCCCAGGGGGCGTAGCACAGATACGCAGTATTTT. It specifies CASSPPRGRSTDTQYF.

The rearrangement links TRBV20-1 to TRBJ2-1, with D unresolved. Germline CDR1 reads DFQATT; CDR2 reads SNEGSKA (reference sequence). The V gene lost 5 bases and the J gene lost 6 bases, with 14 bases spanning the gap. This CDR3 is built from 13 residues. The DNA for the CDR3 is TGCAGTGCTCGCCGAATGGGCGTCAATGAGCAGTTCTTC. Translation: CSARRMGVNEQFF.

The chain uses TRBV10-3 and TRBJ1-2; D might be TRBD1 (6 bases). Germline CDR1 is ENHRY and CDR2 is SYGVKD. The CDR3 sequence is 13 residues long. The V end lost 11 bases, the J end lost 7 bases, and 20 bases lay between the germline ends. DNA of the CDR3: TGTGCCGTCGGAACTGGACAGACAGTTGGCTACACCTTC. This gives the protein CAVGTGQTVGYTF.

The chain couples TRBV10-3 to TRBJ2-1; 7 bases match TRBD1. V gave up 3 bases and J gave up 6 bases; unmatched junction bases: 8. Per germline, CDR1 ENHRY and CDR2 SYGVKD. CDR3 length: 15 amino acids. The CDR3 nucleotides are TGTGCCATCAGTGACCCGACAGGGTACAGCAATGAGCAGTTCTTC. Amino acid sequence: CAISDPTGYSNEQFF.

This clonotype was recorded a few times. The chain links TRBV7-2 to TRBJ2-3; D unclear. Trimming shortened V by 5 bases and J by 6 bases, and 9 bases separated the two germline ends. Germline CDR1 is SGHTA and CDR2 is FQGNSA. This CDR3 contains 12 residues. CDR3 sequence (DNA): TGTGCCAGCAGCCACGCTGTGGATACGCAGTATTTT. It codes for CASSHAVDTQYF.

The chain has TRBV20-1 and TRBJ2-5; possibly TRBD1 for D (5 bases). Trimming took 5 bases from V and 2 from J, leaving 12 bases between them. The CDR3 spans 13 residues. The germline CDR1 and CDR2 sequences are DFQATT and SNEGSKA (reference sequence). The CDR3 sequence: CSALTENQETQYF. Here the CDR3 DNA reads TGCAGTGCTTTGACAGAGAATCAAGAGACCCAGTACTTC.

This clonotype came up a few times. The chain is built from TRBV10-3 and TRBJ2-5; D ambiguous. The CDR3 loop spans 18 amino acids. The germline CDR1 and CDR2 sequences are ENHRY and SYGVKD. V was cut by 0 bases and J by 2 bases, with 19 bases left in between. The CDR3 bases are TGTGCCATCAGTGAGTCGGCGGCGCAGAGAAGTCCGCAAGAGACCCAGTACTTC. Amino acid sequence: CAISESAAQRSPQETQYF.

This clonotype was found many times. The rearrangement uses TRBV4-3 and TRBJ1-6; 7 bases are a match to TRBD1. V dropped 3 bases and J dropped 8; count of bases not matched to a gene: 4. Germline CDR1 LGHNA, CDR2 YSLEER. The CDR3 spans 14 residues. The CDR3 region has the DNA TGCGCCAGCAGCCAGACAGGGTTCTATTCACCCCTCCACTTT. This codes for CASSQTGFYSPLHF.

This clonotype was detected only a few times. This chain joins TRBV6-2 or TRBV6-3 and TRBJ1-5, with 8 bases fitting TRBD1. Per germline, CDR1 MNHEY and CDR2 SVGEGT. V trimming: 6 bases; J trimming: 6 bases; junction bases outside the gene matches: 13. The CDR3 length is 16 residues. The CDR3 loop is CASSNSGQGQGQPQHF. Here the CDR3 DNA reads TGTGCCAGCAGCAACTCAGGACAGGGTCAAGGTCAGCCCCAGCATTTT.

The gene calls are TRBV3-1 and TRBJ1-1; D remains unclear. CDR3 size: 13 residues. The germline V gene has CDR1 LGHDT and CDR2 YNNKEL (reference sequence). V was trimmed by 2 bases and J by 8 bases, leaving 12 bases between them. The CDR3 loop reads CASSQTVSPEAFF. DNA for the CDR3: TGTGCCAGCAGCCAAACGGTTTCCCCCGAAGCTTTCTTT.

In its sample, this clonotype was seen a few times. The chain couples TRBV4-2 to TRBJ2-1; D remains unclear. CDR3 length equals 13 residues. In germline, CDR1 is LGHNA, CDR2 YNFKEQ. Between the trimmed V and J ends, which lost 1 base and 8 bases, there was a span of 9 bases. CDR3 loop: CASSQATHDEQFF. The CDR3 bases are TGTGCCAGCAGCCAAGCTACCCATGATGAGCAGTTCTTC.

This clonotype was seen repeatedly, ten times or more. The chain is built from TRBV5-1 and TRBJ2-3; D may be TRBD2 (6 bases). This CDR3 is built from 16 residues. V was clipped by 0 bases and J by 4 bases, with 15 bases between them. Germline CDR1 reads SGHRS; CDR2 reads YFSETQ. The CDR3 region has the DNA TGCGCCAGCAGCTTGGGATCTAGCGTCGCCCCAGATACGCAGTATTTT. Its translation is CASSLGSSVAPDTQYF. The full variable domain, its missing parts supplied by reference TRBV5-1 and TRBJ2-3, is KAGVTQTPRYLIKTRGQQVTLSCSPISGHRSVSWYQQTPGQGLQFLFEYFSETQRNKGNFPGRFSGRQFSNSRSEMNVSTLELGDSALYLCASSLGSSVAPDTQYFGPGTRLTVL.

The chain has TRBV7-2 and TRBJ1-1, with 8 bases identical to TRBD1. Germline loops: CDR1 SGHTA, CDR2 FQGNSA. The CDR3 runs to 14 residues. Trimming at V came to 5 bases and at J to 3 bases, leaving 5 bases not matched to a gene. CDR3 in amino acids: CASSGGDRYTEAFF. CDR3 sequence (DNA): TGTGCCAGCAGCGGGGGGGACAGGTACACTGAAGCTTTCTTT.

The V call is TRBV9, the J call TRBJ1-1; D unresolved. CDR1 and CDR2 from the germline V gene are SGDLS and YYNGEE. Trimming shortened V by 3 bases and J by 2 bases, and 8 bases separated the two germline ends. There are 13 residues in the CDR3. CDR3 region: CASSATTNTEAFF. CDR3 bases: TGTGCCAGCAGCGCGACAACAAACACTGAAGCTTTCTTT.

The sample holds a few counts of this clonotype. The gene calls are TRBV7-9 and TRBJ2-6; D is undetermined. V was clipped by 5 bases and J by 2 bases, with 13 bases between them. Germline V gene data show CDR1 as SEHNR and CDR2 as FQNEAQ (reference sequence). The CDR3 consists of 16 residues. Here the CDR3 DNA reads TGTGCCAGCAGCCGGGCCGACGCCGCTGGGGCCAACGTCCTGACTTTC. Translation gives CASSRADAAGANVLTF.

This clonotype was recorded a few times. The chain employs TRBV5-6 and TRBJ1-4, with 7 bases identical to TRBD1. Trimming cost V 2 bases and J 7 bases; bases outside gene matches: 5. Germline V lookup: CDR1 SGHDT, CDR2 YYEEEE. The CDR3 has 14 residues. CDR3 region: CASSLRGPGEKLFF. The CDR3 DNA sequence: TGTGCCAGCAGCTTAAGGGGGCCGGGTGAAAAACTGTTTTTT.

This clonotype was seen a few times. V gene TRBV4-2 combines with J gene TRBJ2-7, with D perhaps matching TRBD1 or TRBD2 (5 bases each). Looked up from germline, CDR1 is LGHNA and CDR2 is YNFKEQ. V was pared by 3 bases and J by 7 bases, with 22 bases between. There are 16 residues in the CDR3. The CDR3 DNA reads as TGTGCCAGCAGCCAGATGACCGGGACCGCCAGTAGGGAGCAGTACTTC. This gives the protein CASSQMTGTASREQYF.

The J gene is TRBJ1-2, the V gene TRBV11-2; a possible D gene is TRBD1 (5 bases). CDR1 SGHAT and CDR2 FQNNGV come from the germline V gene. V was clipped by 4 bases and J by 5 bases, with 11 bases between them. CDR3 length: 13 amino acids. Written as DNA, the CDR3 is TGTGCCAGCAGCTCGGACATTGGATATGGCTACACCTTC. Amino acids: CASSSDIGYGYTF. Variable domain in full (rest from reference TRBV11-2 and TRBJ1-2): EAGVAQSPRYKIIEKRQSVAFWCNPISGHATLYWYQQILGQGPKLLIQFQNNGVVDDSQLPKDRFSAERLKGVDSTLKIQPAKLEDSAVYLCASSSDIGYGYTFGSGTRLTVV.

The chain is built from TRBV4-1 and TRBJ2-2, with 7 positions matching TRBD1. Trimming took 0 bases from V and 2 from J; bases not matched to a gene: 3. Per the germline V gene, CDR1 is MGHRA and CDR2 is YSYEKL. The CDR3 is 16 amino acids. This CDR3 is CASSQENRGNTGELFF. CDR3 nucleotides: TGCGCCAGCAGCCAAGAGAACAGGGGAAACACCGGGGAGCTGTTTTTT.

As to this clonotype: Germline is not matched at one junction end, which may reflect a read error. V is TRBV5-1 and J is TRBJ1-1; D possibly corresponds to TRBD1 (6 bases). The CDR3 has 15 amino acids. Germline CDR1 SGHRS, CDR2 YFSETQ. The CDR3 reads CASSLEVGGATDAFF. The DNA for the CDR3 is TGCGCCAGCAGCTTGGAGGTCGGGGGCGCAACTGACGCTTTCTTT.

V is TRBV19 and J is TRBJ2-7, with TRBD1 as a possible D gene (6 bases). The germline gives CDR1 LNHDA, CDR2 SQIVND (reference sequence). V lost 6 bases and J 6 bases, leaving 18 bases between the germline ends. The CDR3 is made up of 14 amino acids. CDR3 nucleotide sequence: TGTGCCAGTAGCGTCTCGCACAGGGTACCCGAGCAGTACTTC. It yields the protein CASSVSHRVPEQYF.

The rearrangement joins TRBV5-1 to TRBJ2-3; a possible D gene is TRBD1 (7 bases). CDR1 is SGHRS, CDR2 YFSETQ, per germline. CDR3 size: 17 residues. V lost 5 bases and J 4 bases, leaving 23 bases between the germline ends. DNA for the CDR3: TGCGCCAGCAGAGGAGGAGGGGGCCCCCTAGCTTCAGATACGCAGTATTTT. Its translation is CASRGGGGPLASDTQYF.

Only a few counts were recorded for this clonotype. The chain is built from TRBV20-1 and TRBJ2-7, with D possibly being TRBD1 or TRBD2 (5 bases each). The CDR3 spans 11 residues. The germline V gene has CDR1 DFQATT and CDR2 SNEGSKA (reference sequence). Between the trimmed V and J ends, which lost 8 bases and 4 bases, there was a span of 12 bases. The CDR3 DNA sequence: TGCAGTTGTAGGGACCAATACGAGCAGTACGTC. It is translated as CSCRDQYEQYV.

This clonotype was seen repeatedly, ten times or more. The V call is TRBV20-1, the J call TRBJ2-1; the D is unclear. The ends were cut back, 4 bases at V and 7 bases at J, with 20 bases in the middle. CDR1 is DFQATT, CDR2 SNEGSKA, per germline (reference sequence). The CDR3 spans 15 residues. The DNA of the CDR3 is TGCAGTGCTAACAGCCCCAGGTCGGAATCGAATGAGCAGTTCTTC. Protein: CSANSPRSESNEQFF.

This clonotype was counted only a few times. The CDR3 loop reads CASSQAGRGLGTQYF. Written as DNA, the CDR3 is TGCGCCAGCAGCCAAGCGGGCAGGGGGCTAGGGACCCAGTACTTC. The gene calls are TRBV4-1 and TRBJ2-5, with 8 bases identical to TRBD1. After removal of 1 base from V and 7 bases from J, the junction contained 8 bases not matched to a gene. The germline CDR1 and CDR2 sequences are MGHRA and YSYEKL. The CDR3 runs to 15 residues.

The J gene is TRBJ2-1, the V gene TRBV12-3 or TRBV12-4; D gene ambiguous. The CDR3 runs 12 residues. V was trimmed by 6 bases and J by 8 bases, leaving 11 bases between them. CDR3 in amino acids: CASRDLRDEQFF. The CDR3 DNA reads TGTGCCAGCAGAGATTTAAGGGATGAGCAGTTCTTC.

This clonotype was observed a few times. The rearrangement joins TRBV2 to TRBJ1-5, with D unclear. The germline CDR1 and CDR2 sequences are SNHLY and FYNNEI. V was trimmed by 8 bases and J by 0 bases, leaving 11 bases between them. This CDR3 comprises 14 residues. This CDR3 reads CASAPTNSNQPQHF. The DNA for the CDR3 is TGTGCCAGCGCGCCGACGAATAGCAATCAGCCCCAGCATTTT.

The chain joins TRBV3-1 to TRBJ2-4; 7 positions match TRBD1. V dropped 4 bases and J dropped 0; count of bases not matched to a gene: 9. Germline CDR1 and CDR2: LGHDT and YNNKEL (reference sequence). This CDR3 region has 17 residues. DNA for the CDR3: TGTGCCAGCAGCCTGACGGGACAGAGCCTAGCCAAAAACATTCAGTACTTC. Its translation: CASSLTGQSLAKNIQYF.